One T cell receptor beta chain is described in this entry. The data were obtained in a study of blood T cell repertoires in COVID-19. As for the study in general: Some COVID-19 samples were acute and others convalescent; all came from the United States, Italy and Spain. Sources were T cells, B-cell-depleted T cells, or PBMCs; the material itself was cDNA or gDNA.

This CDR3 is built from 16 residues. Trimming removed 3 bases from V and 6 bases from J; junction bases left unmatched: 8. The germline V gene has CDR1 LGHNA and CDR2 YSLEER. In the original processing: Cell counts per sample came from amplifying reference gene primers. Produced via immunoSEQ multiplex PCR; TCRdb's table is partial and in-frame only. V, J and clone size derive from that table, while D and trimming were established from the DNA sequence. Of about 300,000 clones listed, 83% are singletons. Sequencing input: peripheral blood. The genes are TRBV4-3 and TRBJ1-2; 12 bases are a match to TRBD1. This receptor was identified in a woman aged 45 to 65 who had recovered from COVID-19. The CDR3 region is CASSQGPGQGAHGYTF. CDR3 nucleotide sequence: TGCGCCAGCAGCCAGGGCCCGGGACAGGGGGCTCATGGCTACACCTTC.